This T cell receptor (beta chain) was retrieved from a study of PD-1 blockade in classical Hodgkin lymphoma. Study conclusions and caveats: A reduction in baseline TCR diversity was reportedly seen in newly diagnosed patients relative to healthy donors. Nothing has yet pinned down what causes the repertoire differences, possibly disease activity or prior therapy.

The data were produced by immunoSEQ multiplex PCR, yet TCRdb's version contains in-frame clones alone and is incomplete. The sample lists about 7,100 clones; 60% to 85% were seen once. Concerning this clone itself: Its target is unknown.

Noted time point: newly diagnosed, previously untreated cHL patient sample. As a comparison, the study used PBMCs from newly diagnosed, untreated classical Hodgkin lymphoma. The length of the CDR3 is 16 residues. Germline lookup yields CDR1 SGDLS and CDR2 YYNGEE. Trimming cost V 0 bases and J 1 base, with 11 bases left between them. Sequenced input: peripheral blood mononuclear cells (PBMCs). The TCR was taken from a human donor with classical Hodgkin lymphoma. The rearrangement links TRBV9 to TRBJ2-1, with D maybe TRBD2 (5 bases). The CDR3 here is CASSVVMGASYNEQFF. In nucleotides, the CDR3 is TGTGCCAGCAGCGTAGTTATGGGAGCGTCCTACAATGAGCAGTTCTTC. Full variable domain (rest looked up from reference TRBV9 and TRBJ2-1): DSGVTQTPKHLITATGQRVTLRCSPRSGDLSVYWYQQSLDQGLQFLIQYYNGEERAKGNILERFSAQQFPDLHSELNLSSLELGDSALYFCASSVVMGASYNEQFFGPGTRLTVL.